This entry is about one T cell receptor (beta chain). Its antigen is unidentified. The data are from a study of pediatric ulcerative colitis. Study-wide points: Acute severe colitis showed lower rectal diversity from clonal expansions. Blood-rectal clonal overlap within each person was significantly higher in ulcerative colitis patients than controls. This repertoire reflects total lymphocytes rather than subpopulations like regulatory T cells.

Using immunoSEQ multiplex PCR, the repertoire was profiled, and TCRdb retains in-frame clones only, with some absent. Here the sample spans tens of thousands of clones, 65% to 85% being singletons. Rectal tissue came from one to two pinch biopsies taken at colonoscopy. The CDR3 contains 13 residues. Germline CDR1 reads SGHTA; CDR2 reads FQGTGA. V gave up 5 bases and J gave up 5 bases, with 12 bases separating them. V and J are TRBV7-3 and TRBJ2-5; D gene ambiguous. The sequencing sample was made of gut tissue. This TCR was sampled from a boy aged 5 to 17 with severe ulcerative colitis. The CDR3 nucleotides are TGTGCCAGCAGCCCCCCCAGGCGCGAGACCCAGTACTTC. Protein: CASSPPRRETQYF.